This T cell receptor beta chain stems from a study of blood T cells in healthy people across ages. Trimming shortened V by 3 bases and J by 6 bases, and 12 bases separated the two germline ends. Germline V gene data show CDR1 as MDHEN and CDR2 as SYDVKM. The CDR3 runs 13 residues. This clonotype was found a few times. Alongside a J-beta primer mix, a sample-barcoded 5' primer served in a second PCR lasting roughly 7 to 11 cycles. TCRdb reprocessed the 5' RACE reads via MiXCR and lists one record per CDR3 protein. The repertoire holds 1.5 million to 2 million distinct CDR3 sequences, with 35% to 50% as singletons. Roughly 10 milliliters was the volume of peripheral blood drawn from each donor.

This receptor was taken from a human donor in good health. This rearrangement joins TRBV28 to TRBJ2-7; either TRBD1 or TRBD2 may supply D (5 bases each). The sequenced material came from blood. CDR3 nucleotide sequence: TGTGCCAGCAGTTTTGGGACCACACTCGAGCAGTACTTC. Residues: CASSFGTTLEQYF.